The 9 T cell receptor beta chains given below trace back to one sample, sequenced in a study of T-cell reconstitution after alpha-beta-depleted transplantation in children. The library targeted TCRbeta and was prepared with unique molecular identifiers. Using its own MiXCR run on the PCR reads, TCRdb lists one record per CDR3 protein. The sample includes roughly 100,000 distinct CDR3 sequences, 4.5% to 7.5% of them seen just once. The material sequenced was PBMCs, mostly from graft donor cells, taken 60 days after TCRalphabeta/CD19-depleted stem cell transplant. These receptors were obtained from a female patient aged 2-10 years who had a stem cell transplant for Fanconi anemia, so the T cells may come from the graft donor.

This clonotype turned up a few times. This chain connects TRBV6-1 to TRBJ2-1; 10 positions match TRBD2. From germline, CDR1 is MNHNS and CDR2 SASEGT. The junction had 4 bases not matched to a gene; V was cut back by 1 base and J by 1 base. The CDR3 is made up of 17 amino acids. The CDR3 protein is CASSEVLAGHSYNEQFF. CDR3 DNA sequence: TGTGCCAGCAGTGAAGTACTAGCGGGACATTCCTACAATGAGCAGTTCTTC.

CDR3 in DNA: TGTGCCAGCAGTTTAGTGACAGGGGGCGGGGAAAAACTGTTTTTT. It yields the protein CASSLVTGGGEKLFF. V is TRBV12-3 or TRBV12-4 and J is TRBJ1-4; 10 nucleotides align to TRBD1. The trim removed 1 base at V and 8 bases at J, leaving 4 bases unmatched. The CDR3 contains 15 residues.

The sample holds a few counts of this clonotype. The chain joins TRBV10-3 to TRBJ2-4; D assignment may be TRBD1 or TRBD2 (6 bases each). The CDR3 totals 17 residues. Trimming shortened V by 2 bases and J by 8 bases, and 22 bases separated the two germline ends. From germline, CDR1 is ENHRY and CDR2 SYGVKD. The CDR3: CAISEGRLGGAIYIQYF. The CDR3 bases are TGTGCCATCAGTGAGGGTCGGTTGGGGGGCGCGATTTACATTCAGTACTTC.

This clonotype was counted at least ten times. V usage is TRBV12-3 or TRBV12-4 and J usage is TRBJ2-5, with 9 bases fitting TRBD1. The CDR3 is made up of 14 amino acids. V lost 7 bases, J lost 5 bases, and 8 bases stayed unmatched. For the CDR3, the DNA is TGTGCCAGCATTCTACAGGGGGCTGGGGAGACCCAGTACTTC. Its protein product is CASILQGAGETQYF.

In this sample, this clonotype turned up many times. The V and J genes are TRBV12-3 or TRBV12-4 and TRBJ2-7, with 12 bases lining up with TRBD2. There are 15 residues in the CDR3. V lost 5 bases and J lost 2; bases outside the gene matches: 4. CDR3: CASSLLAGGPYEQYF. Here the CDR3 DNA reads TGTGCCAGCAGTCTCCTAGCGGGAGGGCCCTACGAGCAGTACTTC.

This clonotype was seen ten or more times. The rearrangement uses TRBV6-5 and TRBJ1-5, with D perhaps TRBD1 (5 bases). CDR1 is MNHEY and CDR2 is SVGAGI in the germline V gene. The CDR3 covers 14 residues. Trimming shortened V by 7 bases and J by 3 bases, and 13 bases separated the two germline ends. For the CDR3, the DNA is TGTGCCAGCAACCCCGCAGGGTCCAATCAGCCCCAGCATTTT. Its protein is CASNPAGSNQPQHF.

This clonotype appeared a few times. The rearrangement joins TRBV6-1 to TRBJ2-1; 7 nucleotides line up with TRBD2. This CDR3 is built from 16 residues. Germline-derived CDR1 and CDR2 are MNHNS and SASEGT. The V segment lost 7 bases and the J segment 7 bases; nucleotides outside the gene matches: 16. The CDR3 DNA follows: TGTGCCAGCACCAAATGGGGGGGAGGAGGGTTAAATGAGCAGTTCTTC. Its protein product is CASTKWGGGGLNEQFF.

This clonotype was detected many times. This chain joins TRBV2 and TRBJ2-1, with 7 bases identical to TRBD1. Germline V CDR1 and CDR2: SNHLY, FYNNEI. The CDR3 covers 13 residues. V shed 8 bases and J 5 bases; nucleotides not matched to a gene: 6. The CDR3 region is CASWGRGHNEQFF. As DNA, the CDR3 is TGTGCCAGCTGGGGTAGGGGGCACAATGAGCAGTTCTTC.

The genes are TRBV18 and TRBJ2-7; perhaps D is TRBD1 or TRBD2 (5 bases each). Trimming stripped 0 bases from V and 0 bases from J, with 12 bases between. The germline V gene has CDR1 KGHSH and CDR2 LQKENI. There are 16 residues in the CDR3. The CDR3 DNA is TGTGCCAGCTCACCACCTTCGGGACCCGTCTCCTACGAGCAGTACTTC. Its translation is CASSPPSGPVSYEQYF.